This TCR beta chain came from a study of T cell changes during pregnancy in multiple sclerosis (dated by TCRdb to the late 2010s). Study-level background: The study looked at changes in the T cell repertoire across pregnancy in women with multiple sclerosis.

Library prep was done by the immunoSEQ multiplex PCR assay. TCRdb limited this immuneACCESS table to in-frame rearrangements with V and J called. A share of clones is missing; checked studies link under half to unresolved V genes, and the rest is unexplained. This sample holds 30,000 to 45,000 clones; around 92% were observed only once. The top ten hold roughly 6% of the sample. The sample holds one count of this clone. What antigen it recognizes has not been identified. No much larger clonotype is one base removed from it; base qualities were not supplied. CDR1 and CDR2, per the germline V gene, are SNHLY and FYNNEI. Trimming takes 11 bases from V and 2 bases from J, and the germline ends sit 16 bases apart. Taken from cysteine to phenylalanine, the CDR3 has 13 residues. Only the CDR3 DNA stays, 39 bases, in frame from base 1.

The sequence is built from TRBV2 and TRBJ2-7; perhaps TRBD1 is the D gene, with 6 bases matching. The specimen was CD8+ T cells from peripheral blood mononuclear cells, collected in the second trimester of pregnancy. The TCR sequence derives from a female donor with multiple sclerosis, enrolled in a pregnancy study. The nucleotides are TGTGCCGGTAATACAGGGCTTACCTACGAGCAGTACTTC. It is translated as CAGNTGLTYEQYF.